A selection of T cell receptor beta chains follows, all from one sample in a study of T-cell memory formation after mild COVID-19. Via MiXCR, TCRdb re-called the 5' RACE reads, giving one row per CDR3 protein. Among 92,000 or so distinct CDR3 sequences listed, about an eighth were seen once. Sequenced input: PBMCs or a T cell subset sorted from them (not recorded which). The receptors originated from an adult woman who had mild COVID-19 (a few samples of this study predate the infection). Cell type and time point are not known. CDR3s leave out the opening cysteine and the closing phenylalanine or tryptophan. Rows give clone size only sometimes, using once, few, many, or a class for an expanded clone.

v_gene,abundance,j_gene,CDR3aa
TRBV29-1,few,TRBJ2-7,SVEDRDSSYEQY
TRBV25-1,few,TRBJ2-1,ASSFGYEQF
TRBV13,-,TRBJ2-4,ASSPTGTGTRNIQY
TRBV20-1,-,TRBJ2-1,SARGDSPYNEQF
TRBV20-1,few,TRBJ2-7,SARVPGLGSYEQY
TRBV10-3,-,TRBJ2-7,AISESQQAYEQY
TRBV9,few,TRBJ2-4,ASSVGGGGTKNIQY
TRBV11-3,-,TRBJ2-2,ASSPWTVENTGELF
TRBV29-1,-,TRBJ1-2,SVEDGSRGSPNYGYT
TRBV29-1,many,TRBJ2-7,SVVRGEEGYEQY
TRBV6-2/TRBV6-3,few,TRBJ2-7,ASRSTLNYEQY
TRBV29-1,few,TRBJ2-7,SAGQPPYEQY
TRBV19,-,TRBJ2-3,ASSQFGTTGIADTQY
TRBV27,few,TRBJ2-3,ASSPPGSGSSTDTQY
TRBV7-9,many,TRBJ2-1,ASSLGVNEQF
TRBV7-9,few,TRBJ2-5,ASSRTGTSELETQY
TRBV29-1,few,TRBJ2-3,SVLSTGLDSYTQY
TRBV24-1,-,TRBJ2-5,ATSETGSHQETQY
TRBV7-3,few,TRBJ2-1,ASSLLGSRLHEQF
TRBV7-6,-,TRBJ2-7,ASSPGGSGGYEQY
TRBV4-3,-,TRBJ2-7,ASSQAGTSGYEQY
TRBV9,-,TRBJ1-1,ASPGEGEAF
TRBV7-3,-,TRBJ2-5,ASSFWSGGREETQY
TRBV27,few,TRBJ2-5,ASSLNGRARETQY
TRBV4-1,few,TRBJ1-5,ASSQETFQPQH
TRBV7-9,few,TRBJ1-3,ASSSPQVVAIY
TRBV7-8,-,TRBJ2-5,ASSNGWDREGRQETQY
TRBV7-6,few,TRBJ1-1,ASSSLLGQGLNTEAF
TRBV7-6,few,TRBJ2-5,ASSLSRGGGQETQY
TRBV30,once,TRBJ1-1,DWSVSYATEAF
TRBV5-1,many,TRBJ2-5,ASSLVRVEDIETQY
TRBV7-2,-,TRBJ2-4,ASSRLAGENIQY
TRBV27,few,TRBJ2-1,ASSLTSGAPGLSYNEQF
TRBV4-3,-,TRBJ2-7,ASSLGVGEGRSYEQY
TRBV11-2,-,TRBJ1-2,ASSFTSVVDYGYT
TRBV7-3,few,TRBJ2-2,ASSPFTTGANTGELF
TRBV4-1,few,TRBJ2-5,ASSTPSGGQETQY
TRBV27,few,TRBJ2-2,ASSLLGPNTGELF
TRBV7-9,few,TRBJ1-2,ASRPATNRGYT
TRBV20-1,-,TRBJ2-1,SASGSPTYNEQF
TRBV7-6,many,TRBJ2-3,ASSLAGPTDTQY
TRBV12-3/TRBV12-4,few,TRBJ2-5,ASSLPGGEETQY
TRBV19,few,TRBJ2-3,ASRPAAEAGTDTQY
TRBV9,-,TRBJ2-7,ASSVGWESAYEQY
TRBV7-9,-,TRBJ2-5,ASSSGLAGLETQY
TRBV5-1,-,TRBJ2-1,ASSLGERGSDEQF
TRBV19,few,TRBJ2-1,ASSMMGLDEQF
TRBV5-1,-,TRBJ2-1,ASSLGASGVNEQF
TRBV7-9,-,TRBJ2-7,ASSLYPVGAGQERQQY
TRBV28,few,TRBJ2-7,ASSLPVPGTTSYEQY
TRBV7-8,many,TRBJ2-7,ASCEGAGPYEQY
TRBV5-1,few,TRBJ2-6,ASSSPTSTGWTGANVLT
TRBV20-1,-,TRBJ2-3,SAREPSGGAVDTQY
TRBV11-2,-,TRBJ1-1,ASSFAGGALNTEAF
TRBV9,-,TRBJ1-1,ASSVQDGLNTEAF